A single sample is the source of the 30 T cell receptor beta chains below, sequenced in a study of cytotoxic CD8 clonotypes in ibrutinib-treated CLL. The assay was immunoSEQ multiplex PCR, and TCRdb's table has in-frame clones only and misses some. The table has about 120,000 clones, approximately 58% seen once. The sequencing here drew on PBMCs, taken after 24 months of ibrutinib treatment. Receptors were obtained from a human donor with chronic lymphocytic leukemia.

V usage is TRBV5-1 and J usage is TRBJ1-1, with a possible D match to TRBD1 (6 bases). The germline CDR1 and CDR2 sequences are SGHRS and YFSETQ. V was clipped by 2 bases and J by 4 bases, with 9 bases between them. This CDR3 has 13 residues. This CDR3 is CASSFEGGTEAFF. CDR3 DNA: TGCGCCAGCAGCTTTGAGGGGGGCACTGAAGCTTTCTTT.

The V gene is TRBV19, the J gene TRBJ2-3; D remains ambiguous. This CDR3 is 15 amino acids long. V gave up 3 bases and J gave up 2 bases, with 12 bases separating them. CDR1 and CDR2 (germline): LNHDA, SQIVND (reference sequence). CDR3 region: CASSIGSSSTDTQYF. Written as DNA, the CDR3 is TGTGCCAGTAGTATTGGCAGTTCCTCCACAGATACGCAGTATTTT.

J is TRBJ1-1 and V is TRBV2; D remains ambiguous. CDR1 and CDR2 from the germline V gene are SNHLY and FYNNEI. Between the trimmed V and J ends, which lost 3 bases and 6 bases, there was a span of 14 bases. The CDR3 has 14 residues. CDR3 loop: CASSDSEGWAEAFF. The CDR3 DNA reads as TGTGCCAGCAGTGATTCTGAGGGTTGGGCTGAAGCTTTCTTT.

The chain combines TRBV14 with TRBJ2-7; D is undetermined. V lost 0 bases to trimming and J lost 5 bases, with 8 bases between them. Germline loops: CDR1 SGHDN, CDR2 FVKESK. The CDR3 has 13 residues. Here the CDR3 DNA reads TGTGCCAGCAGCCAAGATATCCAGGACGAGCAGTACTTC. This gives the protein CASSQDIQDEQYF.

The J gene is TRBJ2-7, the V gene TRBV9, with 8 bases fitting TRBD1. CDR1 and CDR2 (germline): SGDLS, YYNGEE. CDR3 length: 14 residues. The V gene end was trimmed by 4 bases and the J gene end by 3 bases; junction bases not matched to a gene: 6. The CDR3 DNA is TGTGCCAGCAGCTTTCGACAGGGGAGCTACGAGCAGTACTTC. This encodes CASSFRQGSYEQYF. Supplemented by reference TRBV9 and TRBJ2-7, the full variable domain reads DSGVTQTPKHLITATGQRVTLRCSPRSGDLSVYWYQQSLDQGLQFLIQYYNGEERAKGNILERFSAQQFPDLHSELNLSSLELGDSALYFCASSFRQGSYEQYFGPGTRLTVT.

The V gene is TRBV5-6, the J gene TRBJ1-2, with a possible D match to TRBD1 (5 bases). Looked up from germline, CDR1 is SGHDT and CDR2 is YYEEEE. Trimming shortened V by 4 bases and J by 7 bases, and 17 bases separated the two germline ends. This CDR3 region has 14 residues. Here the CDR3 DNA reads TGTGCCAGCAGCCAAGGGGACGGGACTACTGGCTACACCTTC. Encoded protein: CASSQGDGTTGYTF.

The rearrangement joins TRBV7-8 to TRBJ2-7; 11 nucleotides align to TRBD2. V was pared by 5 bases and J by 6 bases, with 12 bases of the junction left unmatched. Germline-derived CDR1 and CDR2 are SGHVS and FQNEAQ. There are 16 residues in the CDR3. The CDR3 bases are TGTGCCAGCAGCCGGCGGGAGGCTAGCGGGGGGACCGAGCAGTACTTC. Protein product: CASSRREASGGTEQYF.

The chain couples TRBV14 to TRBJ2-7, with 10 positions matching TRBD2. The CDR3 is 15 amino acids. Germline values: CDR1 SGHDN, CDR2 FVKESK. V was pared by 2 bases and J by 7 bases, with 8 bases of the junction left unmatched. CDR3 amino acids: CASSQIAGGTGEQYF. CDR3 coding DNA: TGTGCCAGCAGCCAAATAGCGGGGGGAACGGGGGAGCAGTACTTC.

This clone appeared a few times. The chain joins TRBV5-4 to TRBJ2-2, with D perhaps TRBD1 or TRBD2 (6 bases each). Germline lookup yields CDR1 SGHNT and CDR2 YYREEE (reference sequence). This CDR3 contains 15 residues. The ends were cut back, 2 bases at V and 4 bases at J, with 12 bases in the middle. The CDR3 DNA follows: TGTGCCAGCAGCTTATTGGGGGGCGTCACCGGGGAGCTGTTTTTT. This gives the protein CASSLLGGVTGELFF.

This clone showed up just a few times. The V call is TRBV5-6, the J call TRBJ2-6, with a weak D call TRBD1 (6 bases). Trimming stripped 3 bases from V and 3 bases from J, with 19 bases between. Per the germline V gene, CDR1 is SGHDT and CDR2 is YYEEEE. The CDR3 extends over 18 amino acids. In DNA, the CDR3 is TGTGCCAGCAGCTCCCCCCTAGGACAGCCTAATGGGGCCAACGTCCTGACTTTC. Translated: CASSSPLGQPNGANVLTF.

The V gene is TRBV7-2, the J gene TRBJ2-7; 11 bases line up with TRBD1. V was clipped by 3 bases and J by 4 bases; unmatched bases: 2. CDR1 is SGHTA and CDR2 is FQGNSA in the germline V gene. This CDR3 is built from 14 residues. The CDR3 DNA is TGTGCCAGCAGCTTGGACAGGGGGCAATACGAGCAGTACTTC. It yields the protein CASSLDRGQYEQYF.

V usage is TRBV29-1 and J usage is TRBJ2-3; a weak D match, TRBD1 (5 bases). The CDR3 is 13 amino acids. The ends were cut back, 3 bases at V and 3 bases at J, with 10 bases in the middle. Germline values: CDR1 SQVTM, CDR2 ANQGSEA. CDR3 amino acids: CSVEGQETDTQYF. Written as DNA, the CDR3 is TGCAGCGTTGAGGGGCAGGAGACAGATACGCAGTATTTT.

The J gene is TRBJ2-6, the V gene TRBV28, with a tentative D call TRBD1 (6 bases). From germline, CDR1 is MDHEN and CDR2 SYDVKM. Trimming left V 4 bases short and J 0 bases short, with 13 bases between. The CDR3 covers 17 residues. CDR3 DNA: TGTGCCAGCAGTTCGGCAGGGGTCTACTCTGGGGCCAACGTCCTGACTTTC. The encoded protein is CASSSAGVYSGANVLTF.

This sequence joins TRBV5-1 and TRBJ1-1; 7 nucleotides align to TRBD1. CDR3 length: 14 amino acids. Germline CDR1 is SGHRS and CDR2 is YFSETQ. Trimming cost V 3 bases and J 5 bases; bases outside gene matches: 7. This chain's CDR3 is CASSSFTGETEAFF. The CDR3 DNA follows: TGCGCCAGCAGCTCCTTTACAGGGGAAACTGAAGCTTTCTTT.

The chain recombines TRBV5-1 with TRBJ2-1; the D is unclear. The CDR3 extends over 17 amino acids. The germline V and J ends were trimmed by 0 bases and 0 bases, with 13 bases remaining between them. Per germline, CDR1 SGHRS and CDR2 YFSETQ. The DNA of the CDR3 is TGCGCCAGCAGCTTGGACGACCAGGTAGGCTCCTACAATGAGCAGTTCTTC. It translates to CASSLDDQVGSYNEQFF.

In nucleotides, the CDR3 is TGTGCCAGCAGCTGGAAACAGGGGGCCTACGAGCAGTACTTC. It yields the protein CASSWKQGAYEQYF. This sequence joins TRBV5-6 and TRBJ2-7; 8 bases map to TRBD1. CDR1 is SGHDT, CDR2 YYEEEE, per germline. The CDR3 length is 14 residues. V lost 3 bases, J lost 2 bases, and 4 bases stayed unmatched.

V is TRBV9 and J is TRBJ2-7; D may correspond to TRBD1 or TRBD2 (6 bases each). From germline, CDR1 is SGDLS and CDR2 YYNGEE. CDR3 length: 15 amino acids. V shed 3 bases and J shed 8 bases, with 21 bases lying between them. CDR3 loop: CASSEDSGSEAQQYF. CDR3 nucleotides: TGTGCCAGCAGCGAGGACAGCGGGTCTGAGGCCCAGCAGTACTTC.

This clone was counted at least ten times. The V call is TRBV11-3, the J call TRBJ2-5; 9 bases are a match to TRBD2. The germline gives CDR1 SGHNT, CDR2 YENEEA. This CDR3 is 15 amino acids long. The trim removed 7 bases at V and 1 base at J, leaving 7 bases unmatched. CDR3 sequence reads: CASNILAGAQETQYF. DNA for the CDR3: TGTGCCAGCAACATTTTAGCGGGGGCCCAAGAGACCCAGTACTTC.

V usage is TRBV6-1 and J usage is TRBJ1-5; D is ambiguous. CDR1 and CDR2 (germline): MNHNS, SASEGT. The CDR3 consists of 16 residues. The V gene lost 3 bases and the J gene lost 7 bases, with 19 bases spanning the gap. The CDR3 coding sequence is TGTGCCAGCAGTGATCGGAGAGGAACATTAAGACAGCCCCAGCATTTT. Its protein is CASSDRRGTLRQPQHF.

The V call is TRBV30, the J call TRBJ1-2; 9 bases are a match to TRBD1. V was pared by 5 bases and J by 5 bases, with 9 bases of the junction left unmatched. The CDR3 is 14 residues long. Germline CDR1 is GTSNPN and CDR2 is SVGIG (reference sequence). The CDR3 DNA follows: TGTGCCTGGGTCCCCTTCGGACAGGGGTATGGCTACACCTTC. This translates into CAWVPFGQGYGYTF. Based on the CDR3 plus reference TRBV30 and TRBJ1-2, the full variable domain is SQTIHQWPATLVQPVGSPLSLECTVEGTSNPNLYWYRQAAGRGLQLLFYSVGIGQISSEVPQNLSASRPQDRQFILSSKKLLLSDSGFYLCAWVPFGQGYGYTFGSGTRLTVV.

The V call is TRBV7-2, the J call TRBJ2-3; 14 bases are shared with TRBD2. V gave up 1 base and J gave up 6 bases; unmatched junction bases: 9. This CDR3 has 18 amino acids. CDR1 and CDR2 from the germline V gene are SGHTA and FQGNSA. CDR3 coding DNA: TGTGCCAGCAGCTTAGTTGGGACTAGCGGGGGTAGTTTGGATACGCAGTATTTT. Its protein product is CASSLVGTSGGSLDTQYF. The whole variable domain, filled in from reference TRBV7-2 and TRBJ2-3, reads GAGVSQSPSNKVTEKGKDVELRCDPISGHTALYWYRQSLGQGLEFLIYFQGNSAPDKSGLPSDRFSAERTGGSVSTLTIQRTQQEDSAVYLCASSLVGTSGGSLDTQYFGPGTRLTVL.

This clone has a handful of counts. The gene calls are TRBV25-1 and TRBJ1-6; 7 bases match TRBD1. Germline CDR1 MGHDK, CDR2 SYGVNS. Trimming at V came to 2 bases and at J to 11 bases, leaving 6 bases not matched to a gene. The length of the CDR3 is 14 residues. In DNA, the CDR3 is TGTGCCAGCAGTGAAACAGGGGCAATTGCACCCCTCCACTTT. Its translation: CASSETGAIAPLHF.

The rearrangement uses TRBV6-5 and TRBJ1-1; D remains unclear. Deletions cut 8 bases from V and 1 base from J, with 8 bases between. From germline, CDR1 is MNHEY and CDR2 SVGAGI. The CDR3 has 12 amino acids. CDR3 amino acids: CASQGTNTEAFF. The CDR3 coding sequence is TGTGCCAGCCAAGGAACGAACACTGAAGCTTTCTTT.

This clone was observed a few times. This rearrangement joins TRBV6-1 to TRBJ1-2; 12 bases line up with TRBD1. V was clipped by 7 bases and J by 7 bases; unmatched bases: 10. The CDR3 loop spans 15 amino acids. The V gene's germline CDR1 is MNHNS and CDR2 SASEGT. The CDR3 DNA reads TGTGCCAGCAATTCCCCGGGACAGGGGGCGCGTGGCTACACCTTC. Translating it yields CASNSPGQGARGYTF.

J is TRBJ1-4 and V is TRBV7-8; no clear D gene. Germline CDR1 and CDR2: SGHVS and FQNEAQ. The CDR3 consists of 14 residues. Deletions cut 7 bases from V and 3 bases from J, with 12 bases between. The CDR3 sequence is CASKGHTANEKLFF. In DNA, the CDR3 is TGTGCCAGCAAGGGCCATACGGCTAATGAAAAACTGTTTTTT.

The DNA of the CDR3 is TGCGCCAGCAGCTTGTCCACCCTCATGGGGACTGAAGCTTTCTTT. It yields the protein CASSLSTLMGTEAFF. The chain has TRBV5-1 and TRBJ1-1; D unresolved. V was cut by 1 base and J by 5 bases, with 15 bases left in between. CDR1 and CDR2 (germline): SGHRS, YFSETQ. CDR3 size: 15 residues.

This chain uses TRBV6-6 with TRBJ1-1; possibly TRBD1 for D (6 bases). The CDR3 covers 14 residues. V gave up 6 bases and J gave up 0 bases, with 11 bases separating them. Germline CDR1 MNHNY, CDR2 SVGAGI (reference sequence). The CDR3 nucleotides read TGTGCCAGCAGAACGGACAGACTGAACACTGAAGCTTTCTTT. It encodes CASRTDRLNTEAFF.

The chain joins TRBV21-1 to TRBJ1-2; the table's D call, TRBD1, was not checked against the DNA. TRBV21-1 is a known pseudogene. The CDR3 has 14 residues. As DNA, the CDR3 is TGTGCCAGCAGCACCGGGTACAGGTTATATGGCTACACCTTC. Protein product: CASSTGYRLYGYTF.

The rearrangement joins TRBV18 to TRBJ2-7; D is uncertain. Germline CDR1 is KGHSH and CDR2 is LQKENI. V was shortened by 4 bases and J by 6 bases, with 10 bases between the two germline ends. This CDR3 spans 12 amino acids. This chain's CDR3 is CASSLIAGEQYF. DNA of the CDR3: TGTGCCAGCTCACTGATAGCCGGCGAGCAGTACTTC.

The gene calls are TRBV9 and TRBJ1-3; 7 nucleotides align to TRBD1. Looked up from germline, CDR1 is SGDLS and CDR2 is YYNGEE. V dropped 3 bases and J dropped 0; count of bases not matched to a gene: 6. This CDR3 spans 16 amino acids. This chain's CDR3 is CASSGQGSGSGNTIYF. In nucleotides, the CDR3 is TGTGCCAGCAGCGGACAGGGATCAGGCTCTGGAAACACCATATATTTT.